Sequencing of this T cell receptor beta chain was carried out in a study of blood T cell repertoires in COVID-19. Study in general: Sites across the United States, Italy and Spain contributed samples from acute and convalescent COVID-19. Sources were T cells, B-cell-depleted T cells, or PBMCs; the material itself was cDNA or gDNA.

Per the study methods: Amplifying reference gene primers gave estimates of nucleated cell counts. Method: immunoSEQ multiplex PCR; TCRdb's copy keeps in-frame clones and lacks some. Clone size and V and J calls were adopted from that table, with D and trimming inferred from the DNA. The sample yields under 200,000 clones, about 85% seen once. The CDR3 spans 17 residues. Germline V lookup: CDR1 SNHLY, CDR2 FYNNEI. V was pared by 4 bases and J by 7 bases, with 11 bases of the junction left unmatched. The sequenced sample consisted of peripheral blood. This rearrangement joins TRBV2 to TRBJ2-1; 12 nucleotides match TRBD2. The clonotype comes from a woman over 75 with acute or convalescent COVID-19. The CDR3 region has the DNA TGTGCCAGCAGTGTAGAATCTAGCGGGGGGGCCGGGAATGAGCAGTTCTTC. This gives the protein CASSVESSGGAGNEQFF.